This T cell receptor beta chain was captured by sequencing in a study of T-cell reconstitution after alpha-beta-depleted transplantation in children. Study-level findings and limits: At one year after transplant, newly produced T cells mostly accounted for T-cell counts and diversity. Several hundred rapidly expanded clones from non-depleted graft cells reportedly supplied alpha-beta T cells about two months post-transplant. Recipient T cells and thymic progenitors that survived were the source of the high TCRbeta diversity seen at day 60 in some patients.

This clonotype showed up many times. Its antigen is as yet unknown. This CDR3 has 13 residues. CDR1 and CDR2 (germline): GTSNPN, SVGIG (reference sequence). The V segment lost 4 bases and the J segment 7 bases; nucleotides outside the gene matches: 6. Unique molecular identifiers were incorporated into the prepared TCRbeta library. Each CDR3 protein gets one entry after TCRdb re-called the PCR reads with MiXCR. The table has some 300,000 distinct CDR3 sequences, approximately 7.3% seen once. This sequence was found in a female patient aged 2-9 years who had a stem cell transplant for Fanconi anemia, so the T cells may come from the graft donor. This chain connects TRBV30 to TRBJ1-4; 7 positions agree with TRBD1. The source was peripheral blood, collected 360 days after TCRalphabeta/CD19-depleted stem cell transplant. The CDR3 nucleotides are TGTGCCTGGAAAGGGGGCTTTGGTGAAAAACTGTTTTTT. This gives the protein CAWKGGFGEKLFF.